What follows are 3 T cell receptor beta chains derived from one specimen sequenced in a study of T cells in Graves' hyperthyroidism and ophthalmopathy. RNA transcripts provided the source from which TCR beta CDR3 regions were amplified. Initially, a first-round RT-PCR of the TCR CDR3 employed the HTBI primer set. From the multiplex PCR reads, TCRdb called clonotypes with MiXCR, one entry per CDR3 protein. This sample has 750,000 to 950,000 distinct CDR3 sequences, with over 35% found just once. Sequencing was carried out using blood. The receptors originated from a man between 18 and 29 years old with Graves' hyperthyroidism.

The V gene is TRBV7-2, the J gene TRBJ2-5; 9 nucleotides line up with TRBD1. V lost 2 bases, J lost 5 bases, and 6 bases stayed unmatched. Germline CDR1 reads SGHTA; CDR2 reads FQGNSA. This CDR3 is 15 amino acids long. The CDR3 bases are TGTGCCAGCAGCTTAACAACAGGGGGCCGGGAGACCCAGTACTTC. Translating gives CASSLTTGGRETQYF. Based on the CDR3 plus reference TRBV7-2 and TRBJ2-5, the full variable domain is GAGVSQSPSNKVTEKGKDVELRCDPISGHTALYWYRQSLGQGLEFLIYFQGNSAPDKSGLPSDRFSAERTGGSVSTLTIQRTQQEDSAVYLCASSLTTGGRETQYFGPGTRLLVL.

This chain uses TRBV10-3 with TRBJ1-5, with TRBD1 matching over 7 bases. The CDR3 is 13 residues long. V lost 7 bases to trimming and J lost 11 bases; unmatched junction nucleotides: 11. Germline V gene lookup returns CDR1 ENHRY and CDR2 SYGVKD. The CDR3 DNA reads TGTGCCATCATGGCTACAGGGGCAGAGACCCAGCATTTT. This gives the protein CAIMATGAETQHF.

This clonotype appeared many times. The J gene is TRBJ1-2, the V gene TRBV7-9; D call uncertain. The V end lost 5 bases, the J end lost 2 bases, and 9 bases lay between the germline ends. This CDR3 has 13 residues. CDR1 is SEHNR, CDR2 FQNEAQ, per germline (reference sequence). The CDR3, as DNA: TGTGCCAGCAGCCGGACGGAAAACTATGGCTACACCTTC. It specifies CASSRTENYGYTF.